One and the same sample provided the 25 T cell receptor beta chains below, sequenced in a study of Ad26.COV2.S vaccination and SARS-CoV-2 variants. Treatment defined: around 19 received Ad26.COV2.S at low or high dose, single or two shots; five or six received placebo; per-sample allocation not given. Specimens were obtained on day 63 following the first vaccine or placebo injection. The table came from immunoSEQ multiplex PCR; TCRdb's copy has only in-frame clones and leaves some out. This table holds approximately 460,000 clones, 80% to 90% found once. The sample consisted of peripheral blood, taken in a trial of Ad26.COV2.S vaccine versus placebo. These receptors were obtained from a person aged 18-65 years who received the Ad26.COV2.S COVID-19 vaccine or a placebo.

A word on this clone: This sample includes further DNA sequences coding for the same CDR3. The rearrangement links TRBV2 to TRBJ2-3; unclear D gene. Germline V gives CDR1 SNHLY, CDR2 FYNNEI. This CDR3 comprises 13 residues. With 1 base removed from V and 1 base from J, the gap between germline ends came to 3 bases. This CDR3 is CASSEEGTDTQYF. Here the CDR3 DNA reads TGTGCCAGCAGTGAAGAAGGCACAGATACGCAGTATTTT.

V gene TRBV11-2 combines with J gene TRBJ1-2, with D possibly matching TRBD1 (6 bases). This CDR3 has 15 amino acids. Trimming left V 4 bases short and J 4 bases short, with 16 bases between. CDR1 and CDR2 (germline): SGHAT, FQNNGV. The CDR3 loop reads CASSSPGQASYGYTF. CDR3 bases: TGTGCCAGCAGCTCACCGGGACAAGCTAGCTATGGCTACACCTTC.

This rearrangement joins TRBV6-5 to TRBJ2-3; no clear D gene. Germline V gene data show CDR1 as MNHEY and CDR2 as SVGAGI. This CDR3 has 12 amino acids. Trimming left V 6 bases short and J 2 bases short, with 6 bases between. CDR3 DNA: TGTGCCAGCAGCTCCGACACAGATACGCAGTATTTT. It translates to CASSSDTDTQYF.

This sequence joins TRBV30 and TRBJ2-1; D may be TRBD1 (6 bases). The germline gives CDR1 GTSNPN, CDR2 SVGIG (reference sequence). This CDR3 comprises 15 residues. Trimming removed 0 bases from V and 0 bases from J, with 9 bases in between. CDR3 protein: CAWSVQGNSYNEQFF. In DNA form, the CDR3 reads TGTGCCTGGAGTGTTCAGGGGAACTCCTACAATGAGCAGTTCTTC.

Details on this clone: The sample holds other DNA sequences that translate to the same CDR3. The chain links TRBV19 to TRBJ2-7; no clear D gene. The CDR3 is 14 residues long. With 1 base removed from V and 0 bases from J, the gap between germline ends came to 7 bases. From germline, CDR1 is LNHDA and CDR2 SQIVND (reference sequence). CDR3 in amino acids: CASSIGTGSYEQYF. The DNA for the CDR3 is TGTGCCAGTAGTATAGGAACGGGCTCCTACGAGCAGTACTTC. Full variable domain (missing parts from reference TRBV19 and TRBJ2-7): DGGITQSPKYLFRKEGQNVTLSCEQNLNHDAMYWYRQDPGQGLRLIYYSQIVNDFQKGDIAEGYSVSREKKESFPLTVTSAQKNPTAFYLCASSIGTGSYEQYFGPGTRLTVT.

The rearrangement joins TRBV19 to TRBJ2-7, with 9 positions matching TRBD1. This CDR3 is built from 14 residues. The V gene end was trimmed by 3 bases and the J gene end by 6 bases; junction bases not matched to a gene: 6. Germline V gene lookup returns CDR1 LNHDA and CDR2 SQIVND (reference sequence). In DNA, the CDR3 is TGTGCCAGTAGTATGGGACAGGGAGGTTTCGAGCAGTACTTC. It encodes CASSMGQGGFEQYF.

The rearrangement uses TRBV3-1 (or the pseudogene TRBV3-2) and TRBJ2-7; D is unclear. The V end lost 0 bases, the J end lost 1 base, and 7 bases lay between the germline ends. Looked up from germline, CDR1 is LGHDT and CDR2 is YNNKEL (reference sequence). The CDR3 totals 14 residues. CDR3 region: CASSQDYASYEQYF. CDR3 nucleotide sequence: TGTGCCAGCAGCCAAGATTACGCATCCTACGAGCAGTACTTC.

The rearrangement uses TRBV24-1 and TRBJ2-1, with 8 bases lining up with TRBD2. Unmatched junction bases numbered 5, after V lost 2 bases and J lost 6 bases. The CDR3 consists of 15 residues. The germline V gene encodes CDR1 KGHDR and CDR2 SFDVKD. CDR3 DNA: TGTGCCACCAGTGATTCGGGACTAGGAAGCAATGAGCAGTTCTTC. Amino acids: CATSDSGLGSNEQFF.

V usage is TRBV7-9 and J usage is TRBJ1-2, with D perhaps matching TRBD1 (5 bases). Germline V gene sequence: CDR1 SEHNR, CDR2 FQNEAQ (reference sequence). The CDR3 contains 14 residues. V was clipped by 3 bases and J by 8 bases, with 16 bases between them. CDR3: CASSFGAGFGGYTF. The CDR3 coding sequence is TGTGCCAGCAGCTTTGGGGCAGGGTTCGGAGGCTACACCTTC.

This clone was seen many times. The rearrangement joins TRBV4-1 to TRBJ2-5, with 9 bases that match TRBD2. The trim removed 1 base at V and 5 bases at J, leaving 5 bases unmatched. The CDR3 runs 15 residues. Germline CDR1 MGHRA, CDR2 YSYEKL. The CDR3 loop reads CASSQALAGGETQYF. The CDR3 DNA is TGCGCCAGCAGCCAAGCACTAGCGGGCGGGGAGACCCAGTACTTC.

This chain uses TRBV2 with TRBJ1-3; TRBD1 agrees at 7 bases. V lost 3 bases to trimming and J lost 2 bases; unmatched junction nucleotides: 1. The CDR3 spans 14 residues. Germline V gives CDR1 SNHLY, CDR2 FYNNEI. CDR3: CASSEGTAGNTIYF. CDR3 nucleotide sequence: TGTGCCAGCAGTGAGGGGACAGCTGGAAACACCATATATTTT.

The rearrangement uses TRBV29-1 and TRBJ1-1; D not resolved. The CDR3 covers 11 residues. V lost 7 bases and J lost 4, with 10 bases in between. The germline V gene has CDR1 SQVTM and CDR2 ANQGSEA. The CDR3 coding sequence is TGCAGCGGGAGCAAAGCCACTGAAGCTTTCTTT. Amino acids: CSGSKATEAFF.

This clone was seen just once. The CDR3 here is CASRGTGFLGETQYF. For the CDR3, the DNA is TGTGCCAGCAGGGGGACAGGGTTTTTGGGTGAGACCCAGTACTTC. V gene TRBV27 combines with J gene TRBJ2-5; 9 bases map to TRBD1. In germline, CDR1 is MNHEY, CDR2 SMNVEV (reference sequence). The length of the CDR3 is 15 residues. V was clipped by 6 bases and J by 5 bases; unmatched bases: 10.

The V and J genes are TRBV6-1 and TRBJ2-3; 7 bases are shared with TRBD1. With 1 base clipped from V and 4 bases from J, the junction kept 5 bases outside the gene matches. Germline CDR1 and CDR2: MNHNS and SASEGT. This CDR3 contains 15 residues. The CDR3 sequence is CASSEGDRVADTQYF. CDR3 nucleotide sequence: TGTGCCAGCAGTGAAGGAGACAGGGTGGCAGATACGCAGTATTTT.

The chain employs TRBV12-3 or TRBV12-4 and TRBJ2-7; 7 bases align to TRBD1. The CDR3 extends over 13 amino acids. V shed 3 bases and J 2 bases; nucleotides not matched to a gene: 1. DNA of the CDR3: TGTGCCAGCAGTTTGACAGGGACCTACGAGCAGTACTTC. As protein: CASSLTGTYEQYF.

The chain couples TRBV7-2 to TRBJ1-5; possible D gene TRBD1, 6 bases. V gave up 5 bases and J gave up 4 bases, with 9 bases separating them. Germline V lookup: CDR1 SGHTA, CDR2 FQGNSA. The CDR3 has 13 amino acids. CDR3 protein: CASSVGANQPQHF. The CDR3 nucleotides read TGTGCCAGCAGCGTGGGGGCAAATCAGCCCCAGCATTTT.

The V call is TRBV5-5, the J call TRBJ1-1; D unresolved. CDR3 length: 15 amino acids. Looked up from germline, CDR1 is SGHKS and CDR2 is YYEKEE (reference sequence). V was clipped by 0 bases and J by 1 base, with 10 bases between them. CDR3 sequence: CASSLGRVSNTEAFF. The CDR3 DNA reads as TGTGCCAGCAGCTTGGGTCGGGTCTCGAACACTGAAGCTTTCTTT. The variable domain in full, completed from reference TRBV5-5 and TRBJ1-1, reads DAGVTQSPTHLIKTRGQQVTLRCSPISGHKSVSWYQQVLGQGPQFIFQYYEKEERGRGNFPDRFSARQFPNYSSELNVNALLLGDSALYLCASSLGRVSNTEAFFGQGTRLTVV.

The CDR3 sequence: CASSEARRSEQFF. The DNA of the CDR3 is TGTGCCAGCAGTGAAGCCCGACGGAGTGAGCAGTTCTTC. The genes are TRBV6-1 and TRBJ2-1; D is ambiguous. The V end lost 0 bases, the J end lost 9 bases, and 9 bases lay between the germline ends. Germline values: CDR1 MNHNS, CDR2 SASEGT. The CDR3 contains 13 residues.

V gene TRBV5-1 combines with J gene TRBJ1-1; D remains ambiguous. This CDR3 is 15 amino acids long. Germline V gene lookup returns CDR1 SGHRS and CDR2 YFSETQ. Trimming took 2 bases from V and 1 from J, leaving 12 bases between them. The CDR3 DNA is TGCGCCAGCAGCTTCCTCGGAGGGCGGAACACTGAAGCTTTCTTT. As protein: CASSFLGGRNTEAFF.

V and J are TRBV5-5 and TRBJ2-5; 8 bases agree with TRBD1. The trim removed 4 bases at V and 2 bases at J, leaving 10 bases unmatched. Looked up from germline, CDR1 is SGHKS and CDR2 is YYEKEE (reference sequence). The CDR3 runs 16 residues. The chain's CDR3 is CASSLNRGLEQETQYF. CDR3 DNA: TGTGCCAGCAGCCTTAACAGGGGGTTGGAGCAAGAGACCCAGTACTTC.

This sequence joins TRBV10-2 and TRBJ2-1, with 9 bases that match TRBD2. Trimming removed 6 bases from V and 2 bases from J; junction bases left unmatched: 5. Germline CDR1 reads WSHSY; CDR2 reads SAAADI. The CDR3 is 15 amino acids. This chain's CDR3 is CASRWAGGPYNEQFF. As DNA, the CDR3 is TGCGCCAGCAGGTGGGCGGGAGGGCCCTACAATGAGCAGTTCTTC.

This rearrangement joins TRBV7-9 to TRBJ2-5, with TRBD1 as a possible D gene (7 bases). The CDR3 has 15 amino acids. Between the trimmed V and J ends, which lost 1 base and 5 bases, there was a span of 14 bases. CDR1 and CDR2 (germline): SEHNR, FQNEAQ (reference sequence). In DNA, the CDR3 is TGTGCCAGCAGCTTAGGAGGGGGCGCGGGGGAGACCCAGTACTTC. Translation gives CASSLGGGAGETQYF.

CDR3 coding DNA: TGTGCCAGCAGACAGCGCCGGGACAGTTCCAACTATGGCTACACCTTC. Translating it yields CASRQRRDSSNYGYTF. The chain links TRBV4-2 to TRBJ1-2, with 7 bases fitting TRBD1. Germline V gene sequence: CDR1 LGHNA, CDR2 YNFKEQ. The CDR3 totals 16 residues. After removal of 6 bases from V and 2 bases from J, the junction contained 12 bases not matched to a gene.

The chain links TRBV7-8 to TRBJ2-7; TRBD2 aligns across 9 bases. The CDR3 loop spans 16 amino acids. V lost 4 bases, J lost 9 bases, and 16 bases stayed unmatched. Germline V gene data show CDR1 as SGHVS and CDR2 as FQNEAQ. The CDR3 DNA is TGTGCCAGCAGCTGGACTTTAGCGGGGGCCCTTCTGGGGCAGTACTTC. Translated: CASSWTLAGALLGQYF.

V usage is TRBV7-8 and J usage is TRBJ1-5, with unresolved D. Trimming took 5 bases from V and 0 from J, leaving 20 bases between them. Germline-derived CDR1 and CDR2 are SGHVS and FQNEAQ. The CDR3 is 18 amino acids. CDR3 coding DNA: TGTGCCAGCAGCCCAGGACGGTTGCCTGCCCTTAGCAATCAGCCCCAGCATTTT. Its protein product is CASSPGRLPALSNQPQHF.